A single sample gave rise to the 7 T cell receptor beta chains below, sequenced in a study of cytomegalovirus exposure and HLA in healthy donors. Primers: 60 Vbeta forward and 13 Jbeta reverse. TCRdb's copy holds only in-frame clones and misses some; the assay was immunoSEQ multiplex PCR. The table has hundreds of thousands of clones, roughly 89% seen once. The sequenced material came from PBMCs. The receptors shown here come from a woman aged 18-29 years in good health and CMV-seronegative.

This rearrangement joins TRBV10-1 to TRBJ2-7, with D tentatively TRBD1 (5 bases). V lost 7 bases and J 0 bases, leaving 13 bases between the germline ends. CDR1 and CDR2 (germline): WNHNN, SYGVQD (reference sequence). The length of the CDR3 is 14 residues. The CDR3 protein is CASKDSPASYEQYF. DNA for the CDR3: TGCGCCAGCAAAGACAGCCCAGCCTCCTACGAGCAGTACTTC.

This chain joins TRBV7-2 and TRBJ1-1; D may be TRBD1 (5 bases). Germline V gene lookup returns CDR1 SGHTA and CDR2 FQGNSA. The CDR3 spans 15 residues. Trimming removed 3 bases at V and 8 bases at J, with 19 bases between. In DNA form, the CDR3 reads TGTGCCAGCAGCTTTCACAAGACGGGGGTTGACGAAGCTTTCTTT. Residues: CASSFHKTGVDEAFF.

This chain links TRBV5-6 with TRBJ1-1; 8 bases align to TRBD1. Looked up from germline, CDR1 is SGHDT and CDR2 is YYEEEE. V was pared by 4 bases and J by 3 bases, with 8 bases of the junction left unmatched. This CDR3 comprises 15 residues. The CDR3 spells CASSVPQGGYTEAFF. CDR3 sequence (DNA): TGTGCCAGCAGCGTCCCACAGGGGGGGTACACTGAAGCTTTCTTT.

The chain has TRBV5-8 and TRBJ1-1; TRBD1 might be the D (6 bases). Per germline, CDR1 SGHTS and CDR2 YDEGEE. The CDR3 totals 13 residues. V lost 4 bases to trimming and J lost 3 bases, with 10 bases between them. The CDR3 here is CASSVQGYTEAFF. The CDR3 DNA reads as TGTGCCAGCAGCGTACAGGGATACACTGAAGCTTTCTTT.

The chain employs TRBV11-2 and TRBJ2-7; perhaps TRBD1 as D (5 bases). This CDR3 contains 14 residues. The germline gives CDR1 SGHAT, CDR2 FQNNGV. Trimming took off 6 bases at V and 1 base at J, with 13 bases between the two ends. The CDR3 reads CASRRTTTSYEQYF. CDR3 DNA sequence: TGTGCCAGCAGGAGGACAACAACGTCCTACGAGCAGTACTTC.

This rearrangement joins TRBV5-5 to TRBJ2-7; 11 bases align to TRBD2. Germline loops: CDR1 SGHKS, CDR2 YYEKEE (reference sequence). The CDR3 is 15 residues long. J lost 4 bases, V lost 6 bases, and 9 bases had no gene match. CDR3 in amino acids: CASINPGLAVYEQYF. The DNA for the CDR3 is TGTGCCAGCATCAATCCGGGACTAGCGGTTTACGAGCAGTACTTC.

The gene calls are TRBV2 and TRBJ1-4; D is unresolved. Germline V gives CDR1 SNHLY, CDR2 FYNNEI. The length of the CDR3 is 13 residues. V was pared by 5 bases and J by 8 bases, with 12 bases between. The CDR3 here is CASSILRGEKLFF. CDR3 bases: TGTGCCAGCAGTATCCTGCGAGGGGAAAAACTGTTTTTT. Supplemented by reference TRBV2 and TRBJ1-4, the full variable domain reads EPEVTQTPSHQVTQMGQEVILRCVPISNHLYFYWYRQILGQKVEFLVSFYNNEISEKSEIFDDQFSVERPDGSNFTLKIRSTKLEDSAMYFCASSILRGEKLFFGSGTQLSVL.